Many counts were recorded for the clone carrying this T cell receptor beta chain. No antigen is known for it. This sample stems from a study of shared clonotypes between healthy human individuals. Replicate PCRs were loaded with 250 to 300 ng DNA from unsorted PBMC, about 30,000 T cell genomes. Ten immunoSEQ deep assay plates were used to sequence unsorted PBMC DNA. The protocol was immunoSEQ multiplex PCR, while the TCRdb copy is restricted to in-frame clones and leaves out a portion. Of fewer than 600,000 clones in the sample, approximately 80% were seen once. CDR1 is SGHRS and CDR2 is YFSETQ in the germline V gene. This CDR3 spans 16 amino acids. V shed 0 bases and J shed 6 bases, with 15 bases lying between them. Around 91 million PBMCs were counted before genomic DNA extraction. Study-level findings and limits: Clonotype sharing among the donors was expected to vary with sequencing depth.

The source material was PBMCs. This sequence joins TRBV5-1 and TRBJ1-4; D not certain. The source is a woman aged 40 to 55 in good health. Some clones in this sample may be carry-over from other donors' samples. In DNA form, the CDR3 reads TGCGCCAGCAGCTTGGAGGTACGGGCCGGGTATGAAAAACTGTTTTTT. This translates into CASSLEVRAGYEKLFF.